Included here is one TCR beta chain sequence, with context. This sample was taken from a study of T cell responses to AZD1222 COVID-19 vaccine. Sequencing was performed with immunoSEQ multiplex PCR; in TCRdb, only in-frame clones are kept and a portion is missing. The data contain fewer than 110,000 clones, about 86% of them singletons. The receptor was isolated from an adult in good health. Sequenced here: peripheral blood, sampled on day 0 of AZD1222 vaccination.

CDR3 in amino acids: CASRPTGGYSPLHF. The CDR3, as DNA: TGTGCCAGCAGGCCCACTGGGGGGTATTCACCCCTCCACTTT. The rearrangement links TRBV28 to TRBJ1-6; weak D call: TRBD1 (5 bases). The CDR3 loop spans 14 amino acids. The V and J ends lost 6 bases and 8 bases respectively, with 14 bases between them. Per germline, CDR1 MDHEN and CDR2 SYDVKM.